Listed below are T cell receptor beta chains from one sample, sequenced in a study of OX40 agonist ivuxolimab in advanced cancers. The method was immunoSEQ multiplex PCR; TCRdb's version includes in-frame clones alone and lacks a portion of them. The table has about 35,000 clones, around 92% seen once. The sample here was CD4+ or CD8+ T cells sorted from blood, taken in a trial of the OX40 agonist ivuxolimab. These receptors originate from an adult with an advanced solid tumor such as melanoma, head and neck, liver or kidney cancer. Each CDR3 is given with its conserved first and last residue. The order of the fields is D gene, clone size, J gene, V gene, CDR3 protein, CDR3 DNA. A D gene is named only where the DNA matches it firmly. Not every row has a clone size; where given, it reads once, few, many or a size class.

TRBD1 | once | TRBJ2-1 | TRBV27 | CASTQLGGEDEQFF | TGTGCCAGCACTCAATTAGGGGGCGAGGATGAGCAGTTCTTC
TRBD1 | once | TRBJ1-1 | TRBV23-1 | CASSLPGTVLREAFF | TGCGCCAGCAGTCTCCCTGGGACAGTGCTCAGGGAAGCTTTCTTT
. | . | TRBJ1-1 | TRBV29-1 | CSVEDRGQAFF | TGCAGCGTTGAAGATAGGGGACAAGCTTTCTTT
TRBD1 | . | TRBJ1-1 | TRBV29-1 | CSVLRGPTEAFF | TGCAGCGTTCTAAGGGGGCCCACTGAAGCTTTCTTT
. | . | TRBJ1-1 | TRBV15 | CATSRTVVQKNTEAFF | TGTGCCACCAGCAGGACGGTGGTACAGAAGAACACTGAAGCTTTCTTT
. | . | TRBJ1-3 | TRBV19 | CASSGSGNTIYF | TGTGCCAGTAGTGGGTCTGGAAACACCATATATTTT
TRBD2 | . | TRBJ2-1 | TRBV7-3 | CASSPRLAGTYNEQFF | TGTGCCAGCAGCCCTAGACTAGCGGGCACTTACAATGAGCAGTTCTTC
. | once | TRBJ2-7 | TRBV4-3 | CASSQGFGSYEQYF | TGCGCCAGCAGCCAAGGATTCGGTTCCTACGAGCAGTACTTC
. | . | TRBJ2-7 | TRBV28 | CASSLSLTDYWGEQYF | TGTGCCAGCAGTTTATCCCTGACGGACTACTGGGGCGAGCAGTACTTC
. | . | TRBJ1-1 | TRBV28 | CASSFPLQDPLMNTEAFF | TGTGCCAGCAGTTTCCCCCTACAGGACCCTCTGATGAACACTGAAGCTTTCTTT
. | . | TRBJ2-1 | TRBV9 | CASSVGGIGNEQFF | TGTGCCAGCAGCGTAGGAGGGATAGGTAATGAGCAGTTCTTC
. | . | TRBJ2-1 | TRBV10-1 | CASSGTRINNEQFF | TGCGCCAGCAGTGGAACTAGGATTAACAATGAGCAGTTCTTC
. | . | TRBJ2-1 | TRBV15 | CATSLISPSGHQYNEQFF | TGTGCCACCAGCTTAATCTCCCCCTCAGGGCACCAATACAATGAGCAGTTCTTC
. | . | TRBJ2-1 | TRBV5-1 | CASSPRDGGRGHHNEQFF | TGCGCCAGCAGCCCGAGGGACGGAGGGAGAGGTCACCACAATGAGCAGTTCTTC
. | once | TRBJ2-2 | TRBV5-6 | CASSLRGRIYTGELFF | TGTGCCAGCAGCTTGAGGGGTCGGATATACACCGGGGAGCTGTTTTTT
TRBD2 | . | TRBJ2-1 | TRBV7-8 | CASSQVVTSGFYNEQFF | TGTGCCAGCAGCCAGGTCGTGACTAGCGGCTTCTACAATGAGCAGTTCTTC
TRBD2 | . | TRBJ2-3 | TRBV10-3 | CAISESHGTSIVSDTQYF | TGTGCCATCAGTGAGTCGCACGGGACTAGTATAGTAAGTGATACGCAGTATTTT
TRBD2 | few | TRBJ2-1 | TRBV4-3 | CASSQASGGSDEQFF | TGCGCCAGCAGCCAAGCTAGCGGGGGGAGCGATGAGCAGTTCTTC
. | few | TRBJ2-7 | TRBV16 | CASSHRRNEQYF | TGTGCCAGCAGCCATCGGAGGAACGAGCAGTACTTC
. | . | TRBJ1-5 | TRBV28 | CASSVPEGARYSNQPQHF | TGTGCCAGCAGTGTCCCAGAAGGGGCCAGGTATAGCAATCAGCCCCAGCATTTT
TRBD2 | . | TRBJ2-1 | TRBV28 | CASSSGTNNEQFF | TGTGCCAGCAGTTCCGGGACTAACAATGAGCAGTTCTTC
. | once | TRBJ2-2 | TRBV5-6 | CASSLPPRQVTGELFF | TGTGCCAGCAGCTTGCCGCCCCGACAGGTCACCGGGGAGCTGTTTTTT
. | . | TRBJ2-5 | TRBV5-5 | CASGRSTIPFQETQYF | TGTGCCAGCGGCCGATCAACCATCCCCTTCCAAGAGACCCAGTACTTC
. | . | TRBJ2-7 | TRBV27 | CASSPSWGPRTYEQYF | TGTGCCAGCAGTCCGTCCTGGGGCCCCCGCACCTACGAGCAGTACTTC
TRBD2 | . | TRBJ2-1 | TRBV28 | CASTPRGLAGYSSYNEQFF | TGTGCCAGCACCCCCCGGGGACTAGCGGGATATAGCTCCTACAATGAGCAGTTCTTC
. | . | TRBJ2-7 | TRBV29-1 | CSVDIGEPYEQYF | TGCAGCGTTGATATAGGGGAGCCCTACGAGCAGTACTTC
. | . | TRBJ2-1 | TRBV6-5 | CASGSSAGTNEQFF | TGTGCCAGCGGGTCGTCGGCCGGGACTAATGAGCAGTTCTTC
TRBD2 | . | TRBJ2-3 | TRBV29-1 | CSVEDQELAGGPDTQYF | TGCAGCGTTGAAGATCAGGAACTAGCGGGAGGGCCAGATACGCAGTATTTT
TRBD1 | . | TRBJ2-1 | TRBV7-8 | CASSPRDRSYNEQFF | TGTGCCAGCAGCCCCCGGGACAGGAGCTACAATGAGCAGTTCTTC
. | once | TRBJ2-3 | TRBV27 | CASSLGVGTTQYF | TGTGCCAGCAGTTTAGGAGTGGGGACGACGCAGTATTTT
TRBD1 | . | TRBJ1-2 | TRBV5-4 | CASSFRDRGLEGYTF | TGTGCCAGCAGCTTCCGGGACAGGGGGCTTGAGGGCTACACCTTC
. | . | TRBJ2-1 | TRBV30 | CAWSVGQRSYNEQFF | TGTGCCTGGAGTGTAGGGCAGAGGTCCTACAATGAGCAGTTCTTC
. | . | TRBJ1-1 | TRBV5-6 | CASSSGAPHTEAFF | TGTGCCAGCAGCTCAGGGGCCCCTCACACTGAAGCTTTCTTT
. | . | TRBJ2-7 | TRBV11-2 | CASSSGGSYEQYF | TGTGCCAGCAGCTCGGGCGGATCCTACGAGCAGTACTTC
. | . | TRBJ2-1 | TRBV7-2 | CASSLSVVPFYNEQFF | TGTGCCAGCAGCTTGTCTGTGGTGCCCTTTTACAATGAGCAGTTCTTC
TRBD2 | . | TRBJ2-1 | TRBV7-9 | CASSGSQRESNEQFF | TGTGCCAGCAGCGGGTCGCAGCGGGAAAGCAATGAGCAGTTCTTC
. | once | TRBJ1-1 | TRBV7-9 | CASSFGREAFF | TGTGCCAGCAGCTTTGGAAGGGAAGCTTTCTTT
. | . | TRBJ1-1 | TRBV11-3 | CASSLDHREAFF | TGTGCCAGCAGCTTAGATCACAGGGAAGCTTTCTTT
. | . | TRBJ2-2 | TRBV29-1 | CSVGPKGTGELFF | TGCAGCGTTGGGCCGAAGGGCACCGGGGAGCTGTTTTTT
TRBD1 | few | TRBJ2-2 | TRBV6-4 | CASSDGQGDTGELFF | TGTGCCAGCAGTGACGGACAGGGGGACACCGGGGAGCTGTTTTTT
. | . | TRBJ2-7 | TRBV5-8 | CASSRQSYEQYF | TGTGCCAGCAGCAGACAGTCCTACGAGCAGTACTTC
. | . | TRBJ1-2 | TRBV30 | CAWKFGEGYTF | TGTGCCTGGAAATTCGGGGAGGGCTACACCTTC
TRBD2 | . | TRBJ2-7 | TRBV14 | CASRSGSSYEQYF | TGTGCCAGCCGCAGCGGGAGCTCCTACGAGCAGTACTTC
TRBD1 | . | TRBJ2-7 | TRBV5-4 | CASSLLSSTGVPYEQYF | TGTGCCAGCAGCTTGCTCTCCTCGACAGGGGTCCCATACGAGCAGTACTTC
TRBD2 | . | TRBJ2-3 | TRBV9 | CASSVEGTSGTRDTQYF | TGTGCCAGCAGCGTAGAGGGGACTAGCGGGACCCGTGATACGCAGTATTTT
TRBD2 | . | TRBJ2-7 | TRBV13 | CASSSRQGLAGASTYEQYF | TGTGCCAGCAGCTCCCGACAGGGACTAGCGGGAGCGTCCACCTACGAGCAGTACTTC
. | . | TRBJ2-4 | TRBV28 | CASSHTGPLAKNIQYF | TGTGCCAGCAGTCATACAGGGCCTCTAGCCAAAAACATTCAGTACTTC
. | few | TRBJ1-3 | TRBV28 | CASSLVSSGNTIYF | TGTGCCAGCAGTTTGGTGAGCTCTGGAAACACCATATATTTT
. | . | TRBJ2-1 | TRBV7-8 | CASSLVMYSYNEQFF | TGTGCCAGCAGCTTAGTTATGTACTCCTACAATGAGCAGTTCTTC
. | . | TRBJ2-7 | TRBV7-3 | CASSYGPSNEQYF | TGTGCCAGCAGCTACGGTCCCTCGAACGAGCAGTACTTC
TRBD1 | . | TRBJ1-5 | TRBV5-5 | CASSPQGADQPQHF | TGTGCCAGCAGCCCACAGGGGGCGGATCAGCCCCAGCATTTT
. | medium-sized | TRBJ1-3 | TRBV15 | CATSRDWRNTIYF | TGTGCCACCAGCAGAGATTGGCGAAACACCATATATTTT
TRBD1 | . | TRBJ1-1 | TRBV7-6 | CASSLGTGFTEAFF | TGTGCCAGCAGCTTAGGGACAGGGTTCACTGAAGCTTTCTTT
. | . | TRBJ2-7 | TRBV19 | CASSISGYEQYF | TGTGCCAGTAGTATCTCAGGCTACGAGCAGTACTTC
. | . | TRBJ2-7 | TRBV7-6 | CASSPHSSYEQYF | TGTGCCAGCAGCCCCCACTCCAGCTACGAGCAGTACTTC